The following is a T cell receptor (beta chain) sequence with its context. The antigen is undetermined. This sample is drawn from a study of cytomegalovirus exposure and HLA in healthy donors. Points from the study as a whole: In a later analysis, TCR beta V- and J-gene trimming was associated with a missense DCLRE1C variant. Being productive about 87% or about 30% of the time was typical of most TCR beta V segments in an earlier analysis. The study flagged roughly 160 TCR beta chains as cytomegalovirus-associated.

Both 60 Vbeta primers and 13 Jbeta primers went into the PCR. Using immunoSEQ multiplex PCR, the repertoire was profiled, and TCRdb retains in-frame clones only, with some absent. Of 300,000 or so clones detected, just under 85% appear once; the ten largest clones hold approximately 2%. The V end lost 8 bases, the J end lost 3 bases, and 10 bases lay between the germline ends. Germline V gene lookup returns CDR1 MNHNY and CDR2 SVGAGI (reference sequence). CDR3 size: 12 residues. What was sequenced was PBMCs. The chain employs TRBV6-6 and TRBJ1-1; D gene unclear. The receptor's source is a woman aged 40 to 55 in good health and CMV-seropositive. CDR3 in amino acids: CASSRGDTEAFF. The CDR3 DNA reads TGTGCCAGCTCCCGCGGGGACACTGAAGCTTTCTTT.